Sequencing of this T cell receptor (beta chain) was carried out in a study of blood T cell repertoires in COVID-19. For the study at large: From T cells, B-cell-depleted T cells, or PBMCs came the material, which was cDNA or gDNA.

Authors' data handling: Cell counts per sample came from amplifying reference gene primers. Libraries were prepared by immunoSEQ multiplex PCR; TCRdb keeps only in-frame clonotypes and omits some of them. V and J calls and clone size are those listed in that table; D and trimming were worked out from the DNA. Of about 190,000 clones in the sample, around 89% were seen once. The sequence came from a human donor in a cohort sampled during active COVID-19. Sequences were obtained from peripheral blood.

CDR3 nucleotides: TGTGCCACTCGACAGGGGGCGCTAGGATGGGAGACCCAGTACTTC. Translated: CATRQGALGWETQYF. This chain joins TRBV27 and TRBJ2-5; 10 nucleotides line up with TRBD1. Trimming took 10 bases from V and 5 from J; bases not matched to a gene: 13. The CDR3 sequence is 15 residues long. Germline V lookup: CDR1 MNHEY, CDR2 SMNVEV (reference sequence).